The 16 T cell receptor beta chains in this list originate from one sample, sequenced in a study of T cell repertoires in cytomegalovirus infection. TCRdb reanalysed the reads using MiXCR and keeps one entry per CDR3 protein. The sample holds over 200,000 distinct CDR3 sequences, roughly 13% seen once. The sample was PBMCs. Every receptor here comes from a human donor in good health (CMV status not recorded). Some clones in this sample may be carry-over from other donors' samples.

This clonotype was seen at least ten times. The V call is TRBV28, the J call TRBJ1-3; D is undetermined. Trimming removed 6 bases from V and 0 bases from J, with 15 bases in between. Germline loops: CDR1 MDHEN, CDR2 SYDVKM. This CDR3 contains 16 residues. The CDR3 loop reads CASRTPHRDSGNTIYF. CDR3 sequence (DNA): TGTGCCAGCAGAACACCACACAGAGACTCTGGAAACACCATATATTTT.

This clonotype was counted ten times or more. This chain connects TRBV11-2 to TRBJ2-4; 11 nucleotides line up with TRBD1. The CDR3 has 20 residues. The germline gives CDR1 SGHAT, CDR2 FQNNGV. Trimming cost V 0 bases and J 2 bases; bases outside gene matches: 12. CDR3 loop: CASSLDRGQGGRVTKNIQYF. The CDR3 region has the DNA TGTGCCAGCAGCTTAGATCGGGGACAGGGGGGACGTGTAACCAAAAACATTCAGTACTTC. Full variable domain (remainder filled in from reference TRBV11-2 and TRBJ2-4): EAGVAQSPRYKIIEKRQSVAFWCNPISGHATLYWYQQILGQGPKLLIQFQNNGVVDDSQLPKDRFSAERLKGVDSTLKIQPAKLEDSAVYLCASSLDRGQGGRVTKNIQYFGAGTRLSVL.

This clonotype was counted between two and nine times. A much more abundant neighbour one base away suggests this may be a read error. The genes are TRBV25-1 and TRBJ2-5; D gene uncertain. Germline values: CDR1 MGHDK, CDR2 SYGVNS. V was cut by 6 bases and J by 3 bases, with 5 bases left in between. The CDR3 runs 11 residues. This CDR3 is CASSYKETQYF. In DNA, the CDR3 is TGTGCCAGCAGCTACAAAGAGACCCAGTACTTC.

This clonotype was seen a handful of times. V is TRBV6-1 and J is TRBJ2-7; 8 bases fit TRBD2. The CDR3 runs 15 residues. Germline CDR1 reads MNHNS; CDR2 reads SASEGT. Trimming took 6 bases from V and 2 from J; bases not matched to a gene: 9. CDR3 coding DNA: TGTGCCAGCAGCGCTTATAGCGGGGCTACCTACGAGCAGTACTTC. It yields the protein CASSAYSGATYEQYF.

This clonotype was observed at least ten times. The chain links TRBV7-8 to TRBJ2-7; perhaps TRBD2 as D (6 bases). Germline values: CDR1 SGHVS, CDR2 FQNEAQ. V was trimmed by 6 bases and J by 4 bases, leaving 13 bases between them. CDR3 length: 13 amino acids. The CDR3 reads CASSSDAGYEQYF. The CDR3 DNA reads TGTGCCAGCAGTTCCGACGCGGGGTACGAGCAGTACTTC.

The chain is built from TRBV18 and TRBJ1-5, with a possible D match to TRBD1 (5 bases). Germline values: CDR1 KGHSH, CDR2 LQKENI. V lost 6 bases and J 6 bases, leaving 21 bases between the germline ends. CDR3 length: 16 amino acids. CDR3 protein: CASSPLGPQVPQPQHF. DNA of the CDR3: TGTGCCAGCTCCCCCCTGGGACCACAGGTTCCTCAGCCCCAGCATTTT.

This clonotype came up many times. The J gene is TRBJ2-3, the V gene TRBV7-3; 15 bases fit TRBD2. CDR1 is SGHTA, CDR2 FQGTGA, per germline. The trim removed 3 bases at V and 4 bases at J, leaving 2 bases unmatched. This CDR3 contains 16 residues. The CDR3 coding sequence is TGTGCCAGCAGCTTTGGACTAGCGGGAGGGCCAGATACGCAGTATTTT. This codes for CASSFGLAGGPDTQYF.

This rearrangement joins TRBV20-1 to TRBJ2-7; either TRBD1 or TRBD2 may fit D (8 bases each). The CDR3 is made up of 14 amino acids. V was trimmed by 1 base and J by 6 bases, leaving 16 bases between them. Germline CDR1 reads DFQATT; CDR2 reads SNEGSKA (reference sequence). The CDR3 region is CSARVDSGTGEQYF. The CDR3 coding sequence is TGCAGTGCTAGAGTGGATAGCGGGACAGGCGAGCAGTACTTC.

This clonotype has a count of ten or more. The V gene is TRBV7-8, the J gene TRBJ1-1, with unresolved D. Per germline, CDR1 SGHVS and CDR2 FQNEAQ. The CDR3 contains 15 residues. V was trimmed by 1 base and J by 4 bases, leaving 13 bases between them. Here the CDR3 DNA reads TGTGCCAGCAGCTTAGTGCAGGCCTCTCGCACTGAAGCTTTCTTT. Its protein product is CASSLVQASRTEAFF. The whole variable domain, remainder taken from reference TRBV7-8 and TRBJ1-1, is GAGVSQSPRYKVAKRGQDVALRCDPISGHVSLFWYQQALGQGPEFLTYFQNEAQLDKSGLPSDRFFAERPEGSVSTLKIQRTQQEDSAVYLCASSLVQASRTEAFFGQGTRLTVV.

This clonotype was recorded at least ten times. A clone one base away is much larger, so this may be a read error. As DNA, the CDR3 is TGTGCCAGCAGCCAAGAAAGGAACACTGAAGCTTTCTTT. As protein: CASSQERNTEAFF. V and J are TRBV4-2 and TRBJ1-1; D unresolved. The germline V gene encodes CDR1 LGHNA and CDR2 YNFKEQ. The CDR3 length is 13 residues. The germline V and J ends were trimmed by 0 bases and 1 base, with 3 bases remaining between them.

The chain links TRBV7-3 to TRBJ2-3; 7 bases fit TRBD2. The CDR3 loop spans 17 amino acids. The trim removed 0 bases at V and 1 base at J, leaving 7 bases unmatched. The germline CDR1 and CDR2 sequences are SGHTA and FQGTGA. CDR3 protein: CASSLTPSGSGTDTQYF. DNA of the CDR3: TGTGCCAGCAGCTTAACACCTAGCGGCTCGGGCACAGATACGCAGTATTTT. The full variable domain, in which reference TRBV7-3 and TRBJ2-3 provide the parts outside the CDR3, is GAGVSQTPSNKVTEKGKYVELRCDPISGHTALYWYRQSLGQGPEFLIYFQGTGAADDSGLPNDRFFAVRPEGSVSTLKIQRTERGDSAVYLCASSLTPSGSGTDTQYFGPGTRLTVL.

The chain employs TRBV14 and TRBJ2-3; 9 bases are a match to TRBD2. The CDR3 is made up of 15 amino acids. Per the germline V gene, CDR1 is SGHDN and CDR2 is FVKESK. V lost 0 bases to trimming and J lost 7 bases; unmatched junction nucleotides: 5. CDR3 in amino acids: CASSQDQSGRYTQYF. The CDR3 DNA sequence: TGTGCCAGCAGCCAAGATCAAAGCGGGAGGTATACGCAGTATTTT.

This chain joins TRBV7-9 and TRBJ2-7; D gene unclear. The CDR3 spans 12 residues. Germline CDR1 SEHNR, CDR2 FQNEAQ (reference sequence). Trimming shortened V by 5 bases and J by 4 bases, and 9 bases separated the two germline ends. CDR3 in amino acids: CASSLRLYEQYF. The CDR3, as DNA: TGTGCCAGCAGCCTCAGGCTGTACGAGCAGTACTTC.

As concerns this clonotype: A junction end diverges from the germline sequence, so it may reflect a read error. The chain links TRBV5-8 to TRBJ2-4; 10 bases line up with TRBD2. Germline V gene data show CDR1 as SGHTS and CDR2 as YDEGEE. The CDR3 totals 11 residues. The CDR3 region is CASSLASGRNF. The CDR3 nucleotides are TGTGCCAGCAGCTTGGCTAGCGGGAGAAACTTC.

V and J are TRBV6-2 or TRBV6-3 and TRBJ1-5, with TRBD1 as a possible D gene (6 bases). Looked up from germline, CDR1 is MNHEY and CDR2 is SVGEGT. Trimming stripped 10 bases from V and 6 bases from J, with 16 bases between. The CDR3 covers 13 residues. The CDR3 sequence: CATLDSAGQPQHF. The DNA of the CDR3 is TGTGCCACCCTGGACAGCGCGGGTCAGCCCCAGCATTTT.

This clonotype showed up many times. J is TRBJ2-5 and V is TRBV28; 12 bases are a match to TRBD2. This CDR3 comprises 14 residues. V gave up 7 bases and J gave up 7 bases; unmatched junction bases: 7. In germline, CDR1 is MDHEN, CDR2 SYDVKM. CDR3 amino acids: CASNLAGGPGTQYF. CDR3 in DNA: TGTGCCAGCAATCTAGCGGGAGGGCCAGGGACCCAGTACTTC.